This is a list of T cell receptor beta chains from one sample in a study of blood T cell repertoires in COVID-19. Sequenced by immunoSEQ multiplex PCR; TCRdb stores in-frame clones only, minus some. This table holds 99,000 or so clones, 84% found once. Sequencing was done on a sample of peripheral blood. These receptors were collected from a man aged 55 to 69 with acute or convalescent COVID-19. Each CDR3 is given with its conserved first and last residue. The D gene is left open where the match is weak. Rows may omit the clone size; those that give it use once, few, many or a size class.

V gene	J gene	D gene	clone size	CDR3 DNA	CDR3 protein
TRBV5-1	TRBJ2-5	.	.	TGCGCCAGCAGCCACCAACCTAGCAACCTCCAAGAGACCCAGTACTTC	CASSHQPSNLQETQYF
TRBV5-6	TRBJ1-2	.	.	TGTGCCAGCAGCCTATATGGCTACACCTTC	CASSLYGYTF
TRBV28	TRBJ1-1	.	.	TGTGCCAGCAGTTTATTTGTACATTTGAACACTGAAGCTTTCTTT	CASSLFVHLNTEAFF
TRBV19	TRBJ2-1	TRBD2	.	TGTGCCAGTACCCTGCGGGGACTAGCGTCCTACAATGAGCAGTTCTTC	CASTLRGLASYNEQFF
TRBV2	TRBJ2-2	.	.	TGTGCCAGTTTCGAGGGGAACACCGGGGAGCTGTTTTTT	CASFEGNTGELFF
TRBV6-2/TRBV6-3	TRBJ2-1	TRBD1	few	TGTGCCAGCAGTTACGAGGGACAGGGGGCTATCGGAGGAAACAATGAGCAGTTCTTC	CASSYEGQGAIGGNNEQFF
TRBV4-3	TRBJ1-6	TRBD1	.	TGCGCCAGCAGCCAGACAGGGGGGTCACCCCTCCACTTT	CASSQTGGSPLHF
TRBV10-3	TRBJ1-1	TRBD1	.	TGTGCCATCACCATACGACAGGGTGACACTGAAGCTTTCTTT	CAITIRQGDTEAFF
TRBV10-1	TRBJ2-7	.	.	TGCGCCAGCAGTCGTGCCGTTGGTGGAGACTACGAGCAGTACTTC	CASSRAVGGDYEQYF
TRBV5-6	TRBJ1-5	.	.	TGTGCCAGCAGTCTCAGTCCTAATCAGCCCCAGCATTTT	CASSLSPNQPQHF
TRBV19	TRBJ1-4	.	.	TGTGCCAGTAGTTCCGCCCCAGGGGCAACTAATGAAAAACTGTTTTTT	CASSSAPGATNEKLFF
TRBV5-1	TRBJ1-1	TRBD1	.	TGCGCCAGCAGCCGGGACAGGGGCACTGAAGCTTTCTTT	CASSRDRGTEAFF
TRBV2	TRBJ1-2	TRBD1	.	TGTGCCAGCAGTGAAGTCCCGGACAGGGGTTGCTACACCTTC	CASSEVPDRGCYTF
TRBV5-1	TRBJ2-1	TRBD2	.	TGCGCCAGCTCAAATCCGGGACTAGCGGGCAATGAGCAGTTCTTC	CASSNPGLAGNEQFF
TRBV6-6	TRBJ1-1	.	.	TGTGCCAGCAGCCCCGGTCCGGGGGGGGGTGACACTGAAGCTTTCTTT	CASSPGPGGGDTEAFF
TRBV5-8	TRBJ1-4	TRBD1	.	TGTGCCAGCAGCCGTGGACAGGCTCCCTCTAATGAAAAACTGTTTTTT	CASSRGQAPSNEKLFF
TRBV28	TRBJ2-3	.	.	TGTGCCAGCGGTGACCGGCAGGGTGTGACAGATACGCAGTATTTT	CASGDRQGVTDTQYF
TRBV28	TRBJ1-4	TRBD1	.	TGTGCCAGCAACCTACAGGGGACGGGCGAAAAACTGTTTTTT	CASNLQGTGEKLFF
TRBV19	TRBJ1-4	.	.	TGTGCCAGTAGGAGGACAGATGAAAAACTGTTTTTT	CASRRTDEKLFF
TRBV5-1	TRBJ2-7	.	.	TGCGCCAGCAGCTTGGACAGTTCCTACTACGAGCAGTACTTC	CASSLDSSYYEQYF
TRBV4-3	TRBJ2-2	.	.	TGCGCCAGCAGCCAAGCTTTTTGGCGGGATACCGGGGAGCTGTTTTTT	CASSQAFWRDTGELFF
TRBV18	TRBJ1-2	.	.	TGTGCCAGCTCACCGCAGGGGCCTTCTCGGATTAACTATGGCTACACCTTC	CASSPQGPSRINYGYTF
TRBV19	TRBJ1-2	TRBD1	few	TGTGCCAGCAGACCGGGACAGGACTATGGCTACACCTTC	CASRPGQDYGYTF
TRBV11-3	TRBJ2-3	TRBD2	.	TGTGCCAGCACCCCCTCGGGACTAGCGGGAGAGGCGCAGTATTTT	CASTPSGLAGEAQYF
TRBV15	TRBJ2-2	.	.	TGTGCCACAGCGACCGCTCTCAGGGTGTCGGGCACCGGGGAGCTGTTTTTT	CATATALRVSGTGELFF
TRBV19	TRBJ1-1	.	.	TGTGCCAGTAGTATTGGAGGGGCTAACACTGAAGCTTTCTTT	CASSIGGANTEAFF
TRBV4-2	TRBJ1-5	TRBD1	.	TGTGCCAGCAGCCCGGGGGGACAGGGAGGTGATCAGCCCCAGCATTTT	CASSPGGQGGDQPQHF
TRBV27	TRBJ2-1	.	.	TGTGCCAGCAGCCCAAGCCAGCGGAGCTACAATGAGCAGTTCTTC	CASSPSQRSYNEQFF
TRBV11-2	TRBJ2-7	.	.	TGTGCCAGCAACCGTTTCGGCGGGATAGGCGAGCAGTACTTC	CASNRFGGIGEQYF
TRBV4-1	TRBJ2-3	TRBD1	.	TGCGCCAGCAGCCAGGGGATGGACAGGGAAACAGATACGCAGTATTTT	CASSQGMDRETDTQYF
TRBV4-2	TRBJ2-6	.	.	TGTGCCAGCAGCCAAGCCGGTACCGGGGCCAACGTCCTGACTTTC	CASSQAGTGANVLTF
TRBV29-1	TRBJ2-7	TRBD2	.	TGCAGCGTAAACGGACTAGCGGGCCTGTACTCCTACGAGCAGTACTTC	CSVNGLAGLYSYEQYF
TRBV5-1	TRBJ1-1	TRBD1	.	TGCGCCAGCAGCTTGACGACAGGGGGCACTGAAGCTTTCTTT	CASSLTTGGTEAFF
TRBV7-6	TRBJ2-6	.	.	TGTGCCAGCAGCTTAGTACACTCTGGGGCCAACGTCCTGACTTTC	CASSLVHSGANVLTF
TRBV7-2	TRBJ1-6	.	.	TGTGCCAGCAGCTTAGCGGTACAGGGAGCACCCCTCCACTTT	CASSLAVQGAPLHF
TRBV7-2	TRBJ1-2	.	.	TGTGCCAGCAGCACTTACAGTTCCGAAGGCTACACCTTC	CASSTYSSEGYTF
TRBV4-2	TRBJ1-1	TRBD1	.	TGTGCCAGCAGACCATTCGACAGGGGGGAGACTGAAGCTTTCTTT	CASRPFDRGETEAFF
TRBV6-1	TRBJ1-5	.	.	TGTGCCAGCAGTGAAGCGCGAGGGTCCGGTCAGCCCCAGCATTTT	CASSEARGSGQPQHF
TRBV9	TRBJ2-1	TRBD1	once	TGTGCCAGCAGCCCTAGGGGGACAGGGGGTTCCAGCTCCTACAATGAGCAGTTCTTC	CASSPRGTGGSSSYNEQFF
TRBV6-5	TRBJ1-5	TRBD1	.	TGTGCCAGCAGGCTGGGAACAGGGGTATATCAGCCCCAGCATTTT	CASRLGTGVYQPQHF
TRBV11-2	TRBJ2-1	.	few	TGTGCCAGCAGCTCCTTACAGGGTTCGGGTGATGAGCAGTTCTTC	CASSSLQGSGDEQFF
TRBV4-2	TRBJ1-1	.	.	TGTGCCAGCAGCCAGGGGGCGAACACTGAAGCTTTCTTT	CASSQGANTEAFF
TRBV7-6	TRBJ2-5	TRBD2	.	TGTGCCAGCAGTGCCAGCGGGAGTCAAGAGACCCAGTACTTC	CASSASGSQETQYF
TRBV28	TRBJ2-7	TRBD1	.	TGTGCCAGCCACTCGGGACAGGGCTTCGACGAGCAGTACTTC	CASHSGQGFDEQYF
TRBV19	TRBJ1-5	TRBD1	few	TGTGCCAGTAGTATCGCAGGGGGCGGGAATCAGCCCCAGCATTTT	CASSIAGGGNQPQHF
TRBV2	TRBJ1-2	.	few	TGTGCCAGCAGTGATCAGCCGGGCTATGGCTACACCTTC	CASSDQPGYGYTF
TRBV5-1	TRBJ2-1	TRBD2	.	TGCGCCAGCAGCTTGGGGGACTTGGGACTAGCGTGGCAGTTCTTC	CASSLGDLGLAWQFF
TRBV4-3	TRBJ1-2	TRBD1	.	TGCGCCAGCAGCCAAGATCTAGGGCAGGGGGCTGAAACTAACTATGGCTACACCTTC	CASSQDLGQGAETNYGYTF
TRBV24-1	TRBJ2-1	TRBD2	few	TGTGCCACCAGTGAGGAGCGGGACTACAATGAGCAGTTCTTC	CATSEERDYNEQFF
TRBV27	TRBJ2-5	TRBD2	.	TGTGCCAGCAGTCCCAATCCGACTAGCGGCCCTTTCGGGACCCAGTACTTC	CASSPNPTSGPFGTQYF
TRBV6-1	TRBJ2-7	TRBD2	few	TGTGCCAGCAGTGTAAATCTCCAGGGAGGGAGCTACGAGCAGTACTTC	CASSVNLQGGSYEQYF